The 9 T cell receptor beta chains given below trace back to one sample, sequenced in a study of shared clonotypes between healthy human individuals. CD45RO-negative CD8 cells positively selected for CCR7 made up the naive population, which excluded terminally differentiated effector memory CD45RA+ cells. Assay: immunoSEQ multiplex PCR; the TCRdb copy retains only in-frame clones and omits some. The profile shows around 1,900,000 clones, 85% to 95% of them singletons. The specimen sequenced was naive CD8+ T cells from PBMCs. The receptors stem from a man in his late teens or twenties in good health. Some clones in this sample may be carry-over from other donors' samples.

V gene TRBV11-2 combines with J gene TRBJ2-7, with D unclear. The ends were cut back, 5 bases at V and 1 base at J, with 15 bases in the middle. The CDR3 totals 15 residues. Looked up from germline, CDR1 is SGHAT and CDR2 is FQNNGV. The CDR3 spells CASSLYSGGSYEQYF. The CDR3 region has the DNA TGTGCCAGCAGCCTTTATTCCGGTGGGTCCTACGAGCAGTACTTC.

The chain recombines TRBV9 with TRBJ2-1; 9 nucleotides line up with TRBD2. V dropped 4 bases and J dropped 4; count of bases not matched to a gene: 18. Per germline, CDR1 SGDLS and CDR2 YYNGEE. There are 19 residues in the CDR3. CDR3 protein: CASSLSTALLAGGYNEQFF. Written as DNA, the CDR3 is TGTGCCAGCAGCTTATCAACCGCATTACTAGCGGGCGGATACAATGAGCAGTTCTTC.

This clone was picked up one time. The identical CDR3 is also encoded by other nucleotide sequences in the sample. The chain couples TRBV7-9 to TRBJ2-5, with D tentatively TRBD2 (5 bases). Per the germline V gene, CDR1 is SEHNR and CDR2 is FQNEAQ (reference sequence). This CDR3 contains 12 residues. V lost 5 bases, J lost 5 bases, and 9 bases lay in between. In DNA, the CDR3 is TGTGCCAGCAGCCCCCCGGGGGAGACCCAGTACTTC. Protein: CASSPPGETQYF.

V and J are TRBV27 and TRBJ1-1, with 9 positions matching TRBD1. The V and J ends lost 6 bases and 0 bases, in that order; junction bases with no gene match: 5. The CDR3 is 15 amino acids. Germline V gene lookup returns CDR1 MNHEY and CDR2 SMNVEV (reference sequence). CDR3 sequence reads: CASRGTGSVNTEAFF. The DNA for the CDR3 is TGTGCCAGCAGAGGGACAGGGTCGGTGAACACTGAAGCTTTCTTT.

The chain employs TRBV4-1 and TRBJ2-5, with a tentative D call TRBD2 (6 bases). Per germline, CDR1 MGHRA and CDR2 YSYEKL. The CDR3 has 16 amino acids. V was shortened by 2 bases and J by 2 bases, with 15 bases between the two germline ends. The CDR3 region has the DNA TGCGCCAGCAGCCAATGGGCGGGGATACGTCAAGAGACCCAGTACTTC. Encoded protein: CASSQWAGIRQETQYF.

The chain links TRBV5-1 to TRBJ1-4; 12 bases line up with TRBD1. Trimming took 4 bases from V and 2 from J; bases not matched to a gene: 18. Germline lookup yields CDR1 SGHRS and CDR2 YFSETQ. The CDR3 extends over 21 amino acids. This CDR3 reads CASSPTPLGTGGASTNEKLFF. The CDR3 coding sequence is TGCGCCAGCAGCCCGACACCCCTAGGGACAGGGGGCGCGAGTACTAATGAAAAACTGTTTTTT.

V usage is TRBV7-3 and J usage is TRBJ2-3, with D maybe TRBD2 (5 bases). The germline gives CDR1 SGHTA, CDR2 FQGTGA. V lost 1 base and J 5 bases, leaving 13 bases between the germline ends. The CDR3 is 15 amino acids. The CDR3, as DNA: TGTGCCAGCAGCTTAATGAGGGAGCTTGGAGATACGCAGTATTTT. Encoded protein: CASSLMRELGDTQYF.

The CDR3 reads CASSFLQVPGANVLTF. In nucleotides, the CDR3 is TGTGCCAGCAGCTTCCTCCAAGTCCCTGGGGCCAACGTCCTGACTTTC. The chain has TRBV7-8 and TRBJ2-6, with D hard to call. The CDR3 covers 16 residues. The V gene's germline CDR1 is SGHVS and CDR2 FQNEAQ. V was trimmed by 3 bases and J by 2 bases, leaving 11 bases between them.

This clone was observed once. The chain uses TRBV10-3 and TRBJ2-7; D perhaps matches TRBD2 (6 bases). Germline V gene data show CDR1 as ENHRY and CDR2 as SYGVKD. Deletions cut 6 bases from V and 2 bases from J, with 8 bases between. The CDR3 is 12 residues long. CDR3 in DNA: TGTGCCATCAGGGCGGGGACCTACGAGCAGTACTTC. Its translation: CAIRAGTYEQYF.